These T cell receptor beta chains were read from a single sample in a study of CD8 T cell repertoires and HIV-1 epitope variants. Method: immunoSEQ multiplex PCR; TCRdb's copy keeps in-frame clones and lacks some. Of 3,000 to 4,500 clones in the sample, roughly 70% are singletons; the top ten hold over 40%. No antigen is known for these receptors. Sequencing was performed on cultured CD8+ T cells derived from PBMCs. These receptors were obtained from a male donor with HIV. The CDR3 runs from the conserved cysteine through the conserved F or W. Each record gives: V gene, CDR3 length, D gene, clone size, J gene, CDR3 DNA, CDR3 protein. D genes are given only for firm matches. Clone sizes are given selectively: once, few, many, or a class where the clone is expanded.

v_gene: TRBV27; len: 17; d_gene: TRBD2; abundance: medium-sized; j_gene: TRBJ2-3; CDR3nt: TGTGCCAGCAGTTCTACATCGACTAGCGGAGACACAGATACGCAGTATTTT; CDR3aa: CASSSTSTSGDTDTQYF
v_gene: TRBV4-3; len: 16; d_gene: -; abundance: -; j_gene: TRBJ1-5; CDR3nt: TGCGCCAGCAGCCAAGATGCCGGAGGGTACAATCAGCCCCAGCATTTT; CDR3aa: CASSQDAGGYNQPQHF
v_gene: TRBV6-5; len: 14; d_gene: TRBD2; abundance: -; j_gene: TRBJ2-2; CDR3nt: TGTGCCAGCAGTGCCCAGGGAGGGACCGGGGAGCTGTTTTTT; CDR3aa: CASSAQGGTGELFF
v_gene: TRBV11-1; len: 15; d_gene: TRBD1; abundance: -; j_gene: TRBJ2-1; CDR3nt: TGTGCCAGCAGCTTGGGACAGGGGGCTTACAATGAGCAGTTCTTC; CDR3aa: CASSLGQGAYNEQFF
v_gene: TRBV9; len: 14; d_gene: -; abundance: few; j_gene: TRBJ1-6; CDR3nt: TGTGCCAGCAGCACACAGGCGGCGGATTCACCCCTCCACTTT; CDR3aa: CASSTQAADSPLHF
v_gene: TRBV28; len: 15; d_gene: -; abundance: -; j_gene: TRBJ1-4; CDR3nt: TGTGCCAGCAGTTCAACATCTCAAGGACGTGAAAAACTGTTTTTT; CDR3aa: CASSSTSQGREKLFF
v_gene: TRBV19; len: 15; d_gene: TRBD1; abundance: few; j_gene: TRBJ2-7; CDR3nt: TGTGCCAGTAGTATAGATTTGGACAGGTACTACGAGCAGTACTTC; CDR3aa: CASSIDLDRYYEQYF
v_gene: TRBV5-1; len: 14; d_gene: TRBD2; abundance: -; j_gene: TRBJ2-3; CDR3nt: TGCGCCAGCAGCGTGCTAGCGGGTACAGATACGCAGTATTTT; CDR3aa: CASSVLAGTDTQYF
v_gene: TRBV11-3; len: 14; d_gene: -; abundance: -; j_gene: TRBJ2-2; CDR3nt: TGTGCCAGCAGCTTTAGAGGGGAAACCGGGGAGCTGTTTTTT; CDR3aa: CASSFRGETGELFF
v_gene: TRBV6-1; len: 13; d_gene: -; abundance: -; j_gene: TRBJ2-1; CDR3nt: TGTGCCAGCAGTGAACCGGCCCTCAATGAGCAGTTCTTC; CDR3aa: CASSEPALNEQFF
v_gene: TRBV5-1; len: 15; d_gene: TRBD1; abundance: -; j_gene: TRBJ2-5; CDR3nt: TGCGCCAGCAGCCCCGTTTCGGGACAGCAAGAGACCCAGTACTTC; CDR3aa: CASSPVSGQQETQYF
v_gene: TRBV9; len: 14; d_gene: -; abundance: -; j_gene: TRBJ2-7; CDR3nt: TGTGCCAGCAGCGTAGGGGACCAATCCTACGAGCAGTACTTC; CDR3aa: CASSVGDQSYEQYF
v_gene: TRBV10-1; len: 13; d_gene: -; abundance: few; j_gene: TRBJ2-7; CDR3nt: TGCGCCAGCAGAAGGGACAACTCCTACGAGCAGTACTTC; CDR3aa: CASRRDNSYEQYF
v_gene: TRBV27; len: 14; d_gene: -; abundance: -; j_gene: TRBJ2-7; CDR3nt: TGTGCCAGCAGTTTATTCCAGGGCCCCTACGAGCAGTACTTC; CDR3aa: CASSLFQGPYEQYF